This T cell receptor (beta chain) was obtained from a study of shared clonotypes between healthy human individuals. Broader study findings: Clonotypes shared by all four donors outscored non-shared clonotypes in generation probability.

Sorted subsets were amplified in replicate PCRs using 200 to 250 ng DNA, around 30,000 T cell genomes. Clones were read by immunoSEQ multiplex PCR, and TCRdb kept only the in-frame ones, dropping some. The sample has approximately 530,000 clones; around 96% are singletons. The CDR3 extends over 15 amino acids. Germline V CDR1 and CDR2: SNHLY, FYNNEI. J lost 1 base, V lost 5 bases, and 3 bases had no gene match. Worth noting for this clone: The antigen is undetermined.

The V call is TRBV2, the J call TRBJ2-3; 10 nucleotides agree with TRBD2. The sample was naive CD4+ T cells sorted from blood. Indicated subset: CD45RA+ positively selected. This receptor was identified in a woman in her 30s in good health. The CDR3 coding sequence is TGTGCCAGCAGTCCTCTAGCGGGAGGCACAGATACGCAGTATTTT. It yields the protein CASSPLAGGTDTQYF.